The 29 T cell receptor beta chains below all came from one sample that was sequenced in a study of blood T cell repertoires in COVID-19. Sequencing was performed with immunoSEQ multiplex PCR; in TCRdb, only in-frame clones are kept and a portion is missing. The sample has 260,000 or so clones; about nine tenths are singletons. The sample was PBMCs or T cells enriched from blood (not recorded which). All receptors derive from a woman aged 25 to 39 with acute COVID-19.

J is TRBJ1-1 and V is TRBV5-8; possibly TRBD1 for D (5 bases). V dropped 2 bases and J dropped 1 base, with 6 bases sitting between them. The CDR3 sequence is 13 residues long. Per germline, CDR1 SGHTS and CDR2 YDEGEE. CDR3 sequence: CASSFGQNTEAFF. DNA for the CDR3: TGTGCCAGCAGCTTCGGACAGAACACTGAAGCTTTCTTT.

Only one count was recorded for this clone. This sequence joins TRBV27 and TRBJ1-2; TRBD1 might be the D (6 bases). The germline V and J ends were trimmed by 6 bases and 8 bases, with 19 bases remaining between them. The CDR3 sequence is 14 residues long. Germline assignment: CDR1 MNHEY and CDR2 SMNVEV (reference sequence). The CDR3 loop is CASSPGHPFVGYTF. CDR3 sequence (DNA): TGTGCCAGCAGCCCGGGACATCCATTCGTCGGCTACACCTTC.

The J gene is TRBJ2-3, the V gene TRBV10-1; weak D call: TRBD2 (7 bases). Between the trimmed V and J ends, which lost 3 bases and 2 bases, there was a span of 18 bases. The CDR3 has 17 residues. Germline values: CDR1 WNHNN, CDR2 SYGVQD (reference sequence). The CDR3 DNA reads as TGCGCCAGCAGTGAAGGTGTGGAGGGGGGGCTCACAGATACGCAGTATTTT. This gives the protein CASSEGVEGGLTDTQYF.

This sequence joins TRBV18 and TRBJ1-5, with TRBD1 matching over 10 bases. This CDR3 has 16 residues. Germline assignment: CDR1 KGHSH and CDR2 LQKENI. With V trimmed by 4 bases and J by 2 bases, 5 bases remained unmatched. In DNA form, the CDR3 reads TGTGCCAGCTCACAGGGACAGGGGTATGGCAATCAGCCCCAGCATTTT. Protein product: CASSQGQGYGNQPQHF.

This rearrangement joins TRBV10-3 to TRBJ1-2; D not certain. CDR1 ENHRY and CDR2 SYGVKD come from the germline V gene. The CDR3 length is 12 residues. Trimming removed 5 bases at V and 8 bases at J, with 12 bases between. DNA of the CDR3: TGTGCCATCAGTCCACACGTTATCGGCTACACCTTC. It yields the protein CAISPHVIGYTF.

The chain uses TRBV5-1 and TRBJ1-1; D gene ambiguous. CDR3 length: 14 amino acids. Trimming stripped 0 bases from V and 0 bases from J, with 6 bases between. CDR1 SGHRS and CDR2 YFSETQ come from the germline V gene. The chain's CDR3 is CASSLEAVNTEAFF. The DNA for the CDR3 is TGCGCCAGCAGCTTGGAAGCGGTGAACACTGAAGCTTTCTTT.

The gene calls are TRBV7-9 and TRBJ1-4; D is unclear. Trimming took 5 bases from V and 4 from J, leaving 14 bases between them. The CDR3 loop spans 15 amino acids. Germline lookup yields CDR1 SEHNR and CDR2 FQNEAQ (reference sequence). The CDR3 DNA reads as TGTGCCAGCAGCCCCGGATGGAGGAATAATGAAAAACTGTTTTTT. Its translation is CASSPGWRNNEKLFF.

The chain has TRBV11-3 and TRBJ2-2; TRBD1 might be the D (5 bases). From germline, CDR1 is SGHNT and CDR2 YENEEA. CDR3 length equals 15 residues. V dropped 6 bases and J dropped 0 bases, with 11 bases sitting between them. Here the CDR3 DNA reads TGTGCCAGCAGAACAGGTCCCGCGAACACCGGGGAGCTGTTTTTT. Translation gives CASRTGPANTGELFF.

The J gene is TRBJ2-7, the V gene TRBV18; 12 bases align to TRBD2. This CDR3 is 16 amino acids long. V lost 1 base and J lost 2; bases outside the gene matches: 3. CDR1 KGHSH and CDR2 LQKENI come from the germline V gene. Here the CDR3 reads CASSPRASGGAYEQYF. As DNA, the CDR3 is TGTGCCAGCTCACCACGGGCTAGCGGGGGGGCCTACGAGCAGTACTTC.

The count of this clone is one. The chain joins TRBV27 to TRBJ2-2, with D maybe TRBD2 (6 bases). Germline values: CDR1 MNHEY, CDR2 SMNVEV (reference sequence). The CDR3 extends over 16 amino acids. Trimming shortened V by 1 base and J by 4 bases, and 13 bases separated the two germline ends. CDR3 sequence (DNA): TGTGCCAGCAGTTTATTTTTGGTGGGGGGCACCGGGGAGCTGTTTTTT. Encoded protein: CASSLFLVGGTGELFF.

The chain recombines TRBV12-3 or TRBV12-4 with TRBJ2-5, with D possibly matching TRBD1 (6 bases). This CDR3 contains 13 residues. V was shortened by 6 bases and J by 4 bases, with 12 bases between the two germline ends. This CDR3 reads CASSTGIGETQYF. The CDR3 nucleotides are TGTGCCAGCAGCACAGGGATAGGAGAGACCCAGTACTTC.

The genes are TRBV11-2 and TRBJ1-6; 8 bases are a match to TRBD1. The length of the CDR3 is 15 residues. V was clipped by 3 bases and J by 8 bases; unmatched bases: 6. Germline values: CDR1 SGHAT, CDR2 FQNNGV. The CDR3 reads CASSFTGGIDSPLHF. The CDR3 nucleotides are TGTGCCAGCAGCTTCACAGGGGGGATAGATTCACCCCTCCACTTT.

The V gene is TRBV7-9, the J gene TRBJ1-1; no definite D call. Germline assignment: CDR1 SEHNR and CDR2 FQNEAQ (reference sequence). The CDR3 is 14 residues long. Trimming stripped 4 bases from V and 5 bases from J, with 14 bases between. The CDR3 sequence is CASSYDVGSTEAFF. In DNA, the CDR3 is TGTGCCAGCAGCTATGACGTGGGGAGTACTGAAGCTTTCTTT.

V usage is TRBV7-2 and J usage is TRBJ2-1, with 10 bases aligning to TRBD2. This CDR3 comprises 14 residues. Per germline, CDR1 SGHTA and CDR2 FQGNSA. V lost 0 bases and J lost 8; bases outside the gene matches: 1. The CDR3, as DNA: TGTGCCAGCAGCTTAGCGAGCGGGGGGGATGAGCAGTTCTTC. It specifies CASSLASGGDEQFF.

The V call is TRBV27, the J call TRBJ2-2, with 7 nucleotides matching TRBD2. The V segment lost 3 bases and the J segment 5 bases; nucleotides outside the gene matches: 9. The CDR3 loop spans 16 amino acids. Germline V gene sequence: CDR1 MNHEY, CDR2 SMNVEV (reference sequence). CDR3 nucleotides: TGTGCCAGCAGTTTGGTGCTAGCGGCTGGTACCGGGGAGCTGTTTTTT. It translates to CASSLVLAAGTGELFF.

The chain carries TRBV12-3 or TRBV12-4 and TRBJ2-7; D gene ambiguous. V shed 3 bases and J shed 0 bases, with 6 bases lying between them. The CDR3 has 13 residues. CDR3 sequence (DNA): TGTGCCAGCAGTTTGTCAGTCTCCTACGAGCAGTACTTC. Protein product: CASSLSVSYEQYF.

V gene TRBV15 combines with J gene TRBJ2-1, with 8 bases aligning to TRBD1. The J segment lost 3 bases and the V segment lost 0 bases, leaving 16 bases of the junction unmatched. This CDR3 spans 20 amino acids. Germline lookup yields CDR1 LNHNV and CDR2 YYDKDF (reference sequence). This CDR3 is CATSRDLAGGPHDLYNEQFF. CDR3 nucleotides: TGTGCCACCAGCAGAGATCTGGCAGGGGGCCCACACGACCTCTACAATGAGCAGTTCTTC.

This sequence joins TRBV19 and TRBJ1-2; 9 nucleotides line up with TRBD1. The CDR3 contains 15 residues. Losses at the gene ends were 5 bases for V and 4 bases for J; bases not matched to a gene: 8. The germline gives CDR1 LNHDA, CDR2 SQIVND (reference sequence). CDR3 loop: CASSPGTGPGYGYTF. The CDR3 DNA sequence: TGTGCCAGTAGTCCTGGGACAGGGCCTGGCTATGGCTACACCTTC.

V is TRBV6-5 and J is TRBJ2-3; 7 bases are shared with TRBD2. V gave up 5 bases and J gave up 4 bases; unmatched junction bases: 9. The CDR3 totals 15 residues. Germline V CDR1 and CDR2: MNHEY, SVGAGI. The CDR3 bases are TGTGCCAGCAGTCCCTCTCGCGGGAGATCAGATACGCAGTATTTT. This sequence encodes CASSPSRGRSDTQYF.

V is TRBV7-9 and J is TRBJ2-1; TRBD1 is a possible D gene (5 bases). Germline V gene lookup returns CDR1 SEHNR and CDR2 FQNEAQ (reference sequence). V was pared by 3 bases and J by 4 bases, with 10 bases between. The CDR3 is 14 amino acids. This chain's CDR3 is CASSFRVSYNEQFF. CDR3 nucleotides: TGTGCCAGCAGCTTCAGGGTGTCGTACAATGAGCAGTTCTTC.

The CDR3 spells CASSLPGQMNTGELFF. The CDR3 DNA follows: TGTGCCAGCAGCTTACCGGGACAGATGAACACCGGGGAGCTGTTTTTT. The V call is TRBV11-2, the J call TRBJ2-2; 7 positions agree with TRBD1. Germline V gene data show CDR1 as SGHAT and CDR2 as FQNNGV. This CDR3 has 16 residues. The ends lost 2 bases at V and 1 base at J; junction bases unmatched: 4. The whole variable domain, remainder taken from reference TRBV11-2 and TRBJ2-2, is EAGVAQSPRYKIIEKRQSVAFWCNPISGHATLYWYQQILGQGPKLLIQFQNNGVVDDSQLPKDRFSAERLKGVDSTLKIQPAKLEDSAVYLCASSLPGQMNTGELFFGEGSRLTVL.

This clone occurred once. This chain uses TRBV12-2 with TRBJ2-5; the table's D gene call, TRBD2, was not cross checked with the DNA. TRBV12-2 is a recognized pseudogene. This CDR3 has 17 amino acids. This chain's CDR3 is CASRLEGASGVQETQYF. The CDR3 DNA reads as TGTGCAAGTCGCTTAGAGGGAGCGTCGGGGGTCCAAGAGACCCAGTACTTC.

The genes are TRBV10-3 and TRBJ2-7; TRBD2 matches at 11 bases. The CDR3 loop spans 15 amino acids. J lost 4 bases, V lost 1 base, and 3 bases had no gene match. The germline gives CDR1 ENHRY, CDR2 SYGVKD. The CDR3, as DNA: TGTGCCATCAGTGAGTATGGGACTAGCGGTTACGAGCAGTACTTC. It translates to CAISEYGTSGYEQYF.

This clone was counted a single time. Additional DNA sequences in this sample encode the identical CDR3. V and J are TRBV19 and TRBJ2-7, with D tentatively TRBD2 (5 bases). The CDR3 spans 12 residues. V lost 1 base to trimming and J lost 5 bases, with 6 bases between them. CDR1 and CDR2 (germline): LNHDA, SQIVND (reference sequence). CDR3 region: CASSIGGNEQYF. CDR3 coding DNA: TGTGCCAGTAGTATAGGAGGGAACGAGCAGTACTTC.

The chain joins TRBV3-1 (or the pseudogene TRBV3-2) to TRBJ1-2; no firm D call. The CDR3 consists of 14 residues. V was shortened by 2 bases and J by 8 bases, with 15 bases between the two germline ends. Germline assignment: CDR1 LGHDT and CDR2 YNNKEL (reference sequence). CDR3 coding DNA: TGTGCCAGCAGCCAATTGGGCCCCGGGAGGGGCTACACCTTC. It translates to CASSQLGPGRGYTF.

This rearrangement joins TRBV5-1 to TRBJ2-3; 7 bases are a match to TRBD2. CDR3 length: 16 amino acids. Germline loops: CDR1 SGHRS, CDR2 YFSETQ. V lost 4 bases, J lost 3 bases, and 11 bases stayed unmatched. CDR3 nucleotides: TGCGCCAGCAGCCAGGGACTATCCCACGCGACAGATACGCAGTATTTT. This sequence encodes CASSQGLSHATDTQYF. The complete variable domain, with remaining parts taken from reference TRBV5-1 and TRBJ2-3, reads KAGVTQTPRYLIKTRGQQVTLSCSPISGHRSVSWYQQTPGQGLQFLFEYFSETQRNKGNFPGRFSGRQFSNSRSEMNVSTLELGDSALYLCASSQGLSHATDTQYFGPGTRLTVL.

This sequence joins TRBV5-6 and TRBJ1-2; 9 positions match TRBD1. The germline gives CDR1 SGHDT, CDR2 YYEEEE. With 6 bases clipped from V and 4 bases from J, the junction kept 10 bases outside the gene matches. This CDR3 comprises 15 residues. CDR3 nucleotides: TGTGCCAGCAACCTACAGGGGGCTAACCTCTATGGCTACACCTTC. This codes for CASNLQGANLYGYTF.

V gene TRBV27 combines with J gene TRBJ2-3; a possible D gene is TRBD1 (5 bases). The CDR3 contains 15 residues. V lost 4 bases and J 11 bases, leaving 22 bases between the germline ends. Germline V CDR1 and CDR2: MNHEY, SMNVEV (reference sequence). As DNA, the CDR3 is TGTGCCAGCAGTTCCCCCATCCGCAGGACATTGGGGCAGTATTTT. It is translated as CASSSPIRRTLGQYF.

CDR3: CATAEDGYTF. The CDR3 DNA follows: TGTGCCACAGCGGAGGATGGCTACACCTTC. The chain is built from TRBV10-3 and TRBJ1-2; D call uncertain. Germline V gives CDR1 ENHRY, CDR2 SYGVKD. V was shortened by 10 bases and J by 6 bases, with 9 bases between the two germline ends. The CDR3 sequence is 10 residues long.